Shown below are 23 T cell receptor beta chains from a single sample sequenced in a study of early T cells in non-severe SARS-CoV-2 infection. TCRdb ran MiXCR on the 5' RACE reads and lists one entry per CDR3 protein. The table lists roughly 45,000 distinct CDR3 sequences, about 4% of them singletons. Sequenced sample: whole blood. Every receptor here comes from an adult who was a healthcare worker with PCR-confirmed SARS-CoV-2 infection or an uninfected control (not recorded which).

This clonotype was counted ten times or more. This chain links TRBV29-1 with TRBJ2-1; D possibly matches TRBD1 or TRBD2 (5 bases each). The V end was cut by 3 bases, the J end by 9 bases, with 18 bases between. CDR1 and CDR2 from the germline V gene are SQVTM and ANQGSEA. This CDR3 is built from 14 residues. DNA of the CDR3: TGCAGCGTTGAGGGGTGGCAGGGAGCTGGTGAGCAGTTCTTC. Translating it yields CSVEGWQGAGEQFF.

Note on this clonotype: A much larger clone differs from this one at a single base, so this may be a read error. The CDR3 ends on some other residue instead of the conserved phenylalanine or tryptophan, so this is likely a read error. This chain uses TRBV20-1 with TRBJ1-3, with 11 bases aligning to TRBD1. After removal of 6 bases from V and 4 bases from J, the junction contained 2 bases not matched to a gene. Germline V gene sequence: CDR1 DFQATT, CDR2 SNEGSKA (reference sequence). This CDR3 region has 13 residues. CDR3 protein: CSARTGGGNTIYL. In DNA, the CDR3 is TGCAGTGCCAGGACAGGGGGCGGAAACACCATATATTTA.

This clonotype was counted many times. An end of the junction does not agree with germline; a read error may underlie this. V is TRBV19 and J is TRBJ2-2; D is perhaps TRBD1 (5 bases). Germline CDR1 reads LNHDA; CDR2 reads SQIVND (reference sequence). This CDR3 comprises 13 residues. CDR3 sequence (DNA): TGTGCCAGTAGAATAGGGGACACCGGGGAGCTGTTTTTT. Translation gives CASRIGDTGELFF.

The table lists this clonotype with many counts. The rearrangement links TRBV7-9 to TRBJ1-1; D is undetermined. This CDR3 has 12 amino acids. Germline V gene lookup returns CDR1 SEHNR and CDR2 FQNEAQ (reference sequence). Trimming stripped 1 base from V and 8 bases from J, with 8 bases between. As DNA, the CDR3 is TGTGCCAGCAGCTTAGAGGGAATAGAAGCTTTCTTT. It is translated as CASSLEGIEAFF.

This clonotype was counted a few times. The chain uses TRBV7-8 and TRBJ2-3; TRBD2 matches at 8 bases. The CDR3 consists of 15 residues. CDR1 is SGHVS and CDR2 is FQNEAQ in the germline V gene. The junction had 8 bases not matched to a gene; V was cut back by 5 bases and J by 4 bases. The DNA of the CDR3 is TGTGCCAGCAGCCTAAGCGGGAGAGTCTCAGATACGCAGTATTTT. Its translation: CASSLSGRVSDTQYF.

This clonotype was seen repeatedly, ten times or more. The rearrangement uses TRBV5-4 and TRBJ2-7, with 9 bases identical to TRBD2. Germline CDR1 reads SGHNT; CDR2 reads YYREEE (reference sequence). V shed 1 base and J 3 bases; nucleotides not matched to a gene: 8. The CDR3 has 16 residues. In DNA, the CDR3 is TGTGCCAGCAGCTTGATGATTAGCGGGAGCCGCTACGAGCAGTACTTC. Encoded protein: CASSLMISGSRYEQYF. Full variable domain (rest looked up from reference TRBV5-4 and TRBJ2-7): ETGVTQSPTHLIKTRGQQVTLRCSSQSGHNTVSWYQQALGQGPQFIFQYYREEENGRGNFPPRFSGLQFPNYSSELNVNALELDDSALYLCASSLMISGSRYEQYFGPGTRLTVT.

This clonotype occurred a few times. The V call is TRBV20-1, the J call TRBJ1-2; 7 bases are a match to TRBD1. CDR1 is DFQATT, CDR2 SNEGSKA, per germline (reference sequence). This CDR3 spans 13 amino acids. V lost 6 bases, J lost 4 bases, and 8 bases stayed unmatched. CDR3: CSAGDRTFYGYTF. In DNA, the CDR3 is TGCAGTGCCGGGGACAGAACCTTCTATGGCTACACCTTC.

This clonotype was picked up many times. This chain connects TRBV7-3 to TRBJ2-1, with D maybe TRBD2 (6 bases). V gave up 5 bases and J gave up 10 bases, with 18 bases separating them. The germline V gene encodes CDR1 SGHTA and CDR2 FQGTGA. This CDR3 spans 14 amino acids. The CDR3 sequence is CASSLSSQGGEQFF. DNA of the CDR3: TGTGCCAGCAGCCTATCATCCCAGGGAGGCGAGCAGTTCTTC.

The chain combines TRBV30 with TRBJ2-7, with a possible D match to TRBD1 (6 bases). Germline V gene sequence: CDR1 GTSNPN, CDR2 SVGIG (reference sequence). The CDR3 loop spans 12 amino acids. Trimming shortened V by 1 base and J by 3 bases, and 7 bases separated the two germline ends. The CDR3 loop reads CAWSAGVYEQYF. The CDR3 DNA reads as TGTGCCTGGAGTGCAGGGGTCTACGAGCAGTACTTC.

This clonotype occurred many times. V gene TRBV6-5 combines with J gene TRBJ1-1; D is undetermined. Trimming left V 6 bases short and J 7 bases short, with 12 bases between. The CDR3 length is 12 residues. Germline lookup yields CDR1 MNHEY and CDR2 SVGAGI. The CDR3 region has the DNA TGTGCCAGCAGATCGACGGACCGTGAAGCTTTCTTT. It encodes CASRSTDREAFF.

This clonotype was counted ten times or more. This chain connects TRBV20-1 to TRBJ2-5; TRBD2 might be the D (5 bases). With 3 bases removed from V and 5 bases from J, the gap between germline ends came to 10 bases. The CDR3 is 12 residues long. Germline V lookup: CDR1 DFQATT, CDR2 SNEGSKA (reference sequence). In DNA form, the CDR3 reads TGCAGTGCTAGGATGGGAGTGGAGACCCAGTACTTC. Its protein is CSARMGVETQYF.

Ten or more counts support this clonotype. The chain carries TRBV6-2 or TRBV6-3 and TRBJ2-1; no definite D call. This CDR3 region has 14 residues. CDR1 is MNHEY and CDR2 is SVGEGT in the germline V gene. The V and J ends lost 1 base and 3 bases respectively, with 7 bases between them. CDR3 protein: CASSYYLSYNEQFF. The CDR3 coding sequence is TGTGCCAGCAGTTACTACCTTAGCTACAATGAGCAGTTCTTC.

This clonotype occurred many times. The chain carries TRBV5-1 and TRBJ2-3; D tentatively reads TRBD1 or TRBD2 (5 bases each). V was cut by 2 bases and J by 8 bases, with 12 bases left in between. CDR3 length equals 13 residues. The V gene's germline CDR1 is SGHRS and CDR2 YFSETQ. The CDR3 here is CASSLGTSGTQYF. CDR3 coding DNA: TGCGCCAGCAGCTTAGGGACGTCGGGTACGCAGTATTTT.

The J gene is TRBJ2-2, the V gene TRBV6-5; D gene unclear. The CDR3 extends over 15 amino acids. V gave up 2 bases and J gave up 4 bases, with 11 bases separating them. Germline values: CDR1 MNHEY, CDR2 SVGAGI. CDR3 bases: TGTGCCAGCAGTTACGGCCACCGCGGCACCGGGGAGCTGTTTTTT. It yields the protein CASSYGHRGTGELFF.

This clonotype was recorded at least ten times. J is TRBJ2-1 and V is TRBV7-6; 7 bases line up with TRBD1. The CDR3 extends over 14 amino acids. V lost 5 bases, J lost 3 bases, and 4 bases stayed unmatched. Germline V lookup: CDR1 SGHVS, CDR2 FNYEAQ. CDR3 residues: CASSQGQDYNEQFF. The CDR3 bases are TGTGCCAGCAGCCAAGGACAGGACTACAATGAGCAGTTCTTC. Full variable domain (remainder filled in from reference TRBV7-6 and TRBJ2-1): GAGVSQSPRYKVTKRGQDVALRCDPISGHVSLYWYRQALGQGPEFLTYFNYEAQQDKSGLPNDRFSAERPEGSISTLTIQRTEQRDSAMYRCASSQGQDYNEQFFGPGTRLTVL.

This clonotype was counted at least ten times. This chain connects TRBV9 to TRBJ2-1, with 10 bases matching TRBD2. The CDR3 is 15 amino acids. After removal of 5 bases from V and 0 bases from J, the junction contained 2 bases not matched to a gene. Germline V CDR1 and CDR2: SGDLS, YYNGEE. DNA of the CDR3: TGTGCCAGCAGTGCTAGCGGGAGCTCCTACAATGAGCAGTTCTTC. It encodes CASSASGSSYNEQFF.

This clonotype was counted many times. The chain recombines TRBV4-2 with TRBJ1-2; D may be TRBD1 (6 bases). V gave up 4 bases and J gave up 4 bases, with 16 bases separating them. Germline-derived CDR1 and CDR2 are LGHNA and YNFKEQ. This CDR3 contains 15 residues. CDR3 nucleotide sequence: TGTGCCAGCAGCCCTACAGCCGTACAGGGCTATGGCTACACCTTC. Protein: CASSPTAVQGYGYTF.

This clonotype has at least ten counts. In nucleotides, the CDR3 is TGTGCCAGTAGTATCCGACAGGGGATGGGCGAGCAGTACTTC. This translates into CASSIRQGMGEQYF. V usage is TRBV19 and J usage is TRBJ2-7; 8 nucleotides agree with TRBD1. The CDR3 loop spans 14 amino acids. J lost 6 bases, V lost 3 bases, and 7 bases had no gene match. Germline V lookup: CDR1 LNHDA, CDR2 SQIVND (reference sequence).

This clonotype came up a few times. The chain employs TRBV24-1 and TRBJ1-1; no firm D call. This CDR3 region has 10 residues. Germline V gene data show CDR1 as KGHDR and CDR2 as SFDVKD. Trimming shortened V by 4 bases and J by 6 bases, and 2 bases separated the two germline ends. The CDR3 coding sequence is TGTGCCACCAGTGAATCTGAAGCTTTCTTT. It codes for CATSESEAFF.

As DNA, the CDR3 is TGTGCCAGCAGCTCCTACCGAGCACCGGACGAGCAGTACTTC. Translated: CASSSYRAPDEQYF. The chain joins TRBV11-2 to TRBJ2-7; D is unresolved. The CDR3 sequence is 14 residues long. V was clipped by 4 bases and J by 5 bases, with 15 bases between them. Germline CDR1 and CDR2: SGHAT and FQNNGV. Variable domain in full (rest from reference TRBV11-2 and TRBJ2-7): EAGVAQSPRYKIIEKRQSVAFWCNPISGHATLYWYQQILGQGPKLLIQFQNNGVVDDSQLPKDRFSAERLKGVDSTLKIQPAKLEDSAVYLCASSSYRAPDEQYFGPGTRLTVT.

This clonotype was seen many times. The chain joins TRBV3-1 to TRBJ2-4, with D hard to call. The CDR3 length is 16 residues. Germline CDR1 reads LGHDT; CDR2 reads YNNKEL (reference sequence). Trimming cost V 1 base and J 1 base, with 11 bases left between them. The CDR3 DNA sequence: TGTGCCAGCAGCCAAGGTGAGGCGTCGGCCAAAAACATTCAGTACTTC. It translates to CASSQGEASAKNIQYF.

There are many counts of this clonotype. This chain joins TRBV7-9 and TRBJ1-1; D is unclear. The CDR3 spans 14 residues. Germline values: CDR1 SEHNR, CDR2 FQNEAQ (reference sequence). V lost 5 bases and J lost 1, with 11 bases in between. In DNA form, the CDR3 reads TGTGCCAGCAGCCCGCGCCGACAGAACACTGAAGCTTTCTTT. Its protein product is CASSPRRQNTEAFF.

In its sample, this clonotype was seen many times. The V call is TRBV5-1, the J call TRBJ1-1; 7 bases are a match to TRBD1. Germline values: CDR1 SGHRS, CDR2 YFSETQ. J gave up 2 bases and V 2 bases, and 6 bases lay outside the gene matches. The CDR3 is made up of 15 amino acids. This CDR3 reads CASSFPDRANTEAFF. DNA of the CDR3: TGCGCCAGCAGCTTCCCCGACAGGGCCAACACTGAAGCTTTCTTT.